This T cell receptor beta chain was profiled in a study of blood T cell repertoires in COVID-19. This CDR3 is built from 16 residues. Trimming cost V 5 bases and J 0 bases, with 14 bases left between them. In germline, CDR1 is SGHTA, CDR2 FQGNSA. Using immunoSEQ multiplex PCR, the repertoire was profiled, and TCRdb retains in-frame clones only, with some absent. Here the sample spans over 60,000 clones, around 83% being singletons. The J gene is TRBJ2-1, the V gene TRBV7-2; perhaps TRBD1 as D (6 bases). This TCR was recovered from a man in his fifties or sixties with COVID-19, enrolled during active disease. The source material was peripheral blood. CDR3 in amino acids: CASSHFGGGSYNEQFF. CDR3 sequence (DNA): TGTGCCAGCAGCCATTTTGGGGGCGGCTCCTACAATGAGCAGTTCTTC.